These T cell receptor beta chains were read from a single sample in a study of beta chain features in type 1 diabetes. Data came from immunoSEQ multiplex PCR; TCRdb stores just in-frame clones and leaves some out. The sample has about 150,000 clones; less than 9.5% are singletons. The specimen was central memory CD4+ T cells from blood. The origin of the receptors is a woman younger than 35 in good health. Each CDR3 is given with its conserved first and last residue. A D gene is named only where the DNA matches it firmly. Some rows have no size entry. The others give once, few or many, or a class for an expanded clone.

v_call	j_call	clone_size	d_call	cdr3_nt	cdr3_aa
TRBV4-1	TRBJ1-4	few	NA	TGCGCCAGCAGCCAAGATTCCCGGACCGGAGGTGAAAAACTGTTTTTT	CASSQDSRTGGEKLFF
TRBV7-9	TRBJ1-2	few	NA	TGTGCCAGCACCCTCCGTGGGGCTTATGGCTACACCTTC	CASTLRGAYGYTF
TRBV7-6	TRBJ2-7	few	TRBD2	TGTGCCAGCAGCCCCGGGGGGGCCTCTACCTACGAGCAGTACTTC	CASSPGGASTYEQYF
TRBV30	TRBJ2-5	few	NA	TGTGCCTGGAGTGACGGAGGGGGGGAAGAGACCCAGTACTTC	CAWSDGGGEETQYF
TRBV18	TRBJ1-5	few	NA	TGTGCCAGCTCCCCTCAACAGGGTGACAATCAGCCCCAGCATTTT	CASSPQQGDNQPQHF
TRBV7-2	TRBJ2-3	few	NA	TGTGCCAGCAGCTTATCCGGTTCGGCGCAGTATTTT	CASSLSGSAQYF
TRBV9	TRBJ1-1	NA	TRBD1	TGTGCCAGCAGCGCCGCACACAGGGGCACTGAAGCTTTCTTT	CASSAAHRGTEAFF
TRBV2	TRBJ1-1	NA	NA	TGTGCCGGAACAGGTGATTTGAACACTGAAGCTTTCTTT	CAGTGDLNTEAFF
TRBV5-1	TRBJ2-5	few	TRBD1	TGCGCCAGCAGCTTGTGGGGGACAGATCCTCTACAAGAGACCCAGTACTTC	CASSLWGTDPLQETQYF
TRBV5-4	TRBJ1-2	NA	TRBD1	TGTGCCAGCAGCTCGGGGACAGGAACTAACTATGGCTACACCTTC	CASSSGTGTNYGYTF
TRBV5-1	TRBJ2-7	NA	NA	TGCGCCAGCAGCTTGGCAGCCAGGGCGAAATCCTACGAGCAGTACTTC	CASSLAARAKSYEQYF
TRBV29-1	TRBJ2-3	many	TRBD1	TGCAGCGTTGAAGACCGACAGGGTAGCACAGATACGCAGTATTTT	CSVEDRQGSTDTQYF
TRBV4-1	TRBJ2-1	NA	TRBD2	TGCGCCAGCAGCAGCCCGGGACTAGCGGGAGTGAACAATGAGCAGTTCTTC	CASSSPGLAGVNNEQFF
TRBV6-1	TRBJ2-3	few	TRBD2	TGTGCCAGCAGTGAAAAAGAAGAGGGAGCTAGCGGGAGGGCGGGGTACACAGATACGCAGTATTTT	CASSEKEEGASGRAGYTDTQYF
TRBV4-1	TRBJ2-5	NA	NA	TGCGCCAGCAGCCGAGGTATCCAAGAGACCCAGTACTTC	CASSRGIQETQYF
TRBV18	TRBJ2-7	few	TRBD2	TGTGCCAGCTCACCAGATAGCGGGATGAGTGACGACGAGCAGTACTTC	CASSPDSGMSDDEQYF
TRBV30	TRBJ2-7	few	TRBD1	TGTGCCTGGAGTGTACTAGGACAGGGAACGGGCCGGGACGAGCAGTACTTC	CAWSVLGQGTGRDEQYF
TRBV7-9	TRBJ2-1	many	NA	TGTGCCAGCACCGCGCAGGGGGGAGTCAATGAGCAGTTCTTC	CASTAQGGVNEQFF
TRBV5-6	TRBJ2-4	NA	TRBD1	TGTGCCAGCAGCCCAGGGGGAGCCAAAAACATTCAGTACTTC	CASSPGGAKNIQYF
TRBV7-2	TRBJ2-5	NA	NA	TGTGCCAGCAGCTCCTCGAGGTCCCAGTACTTC	CASSSSRSQYF
TRBV15	TRBJ1-1	NA	TRBD1	TGTGCCACCAGCAGCGGGGGACAGGGGAGGACTGAAGCTTTCTTT	CATSSGGQGRTEAFF
TRBV2	TRBJ1-2	NA	NA	TGTGCCAGCAGTCCTAGCTTGACCGCGAACTATGGCTACACCTTC	CASSPSLTANYGYTF